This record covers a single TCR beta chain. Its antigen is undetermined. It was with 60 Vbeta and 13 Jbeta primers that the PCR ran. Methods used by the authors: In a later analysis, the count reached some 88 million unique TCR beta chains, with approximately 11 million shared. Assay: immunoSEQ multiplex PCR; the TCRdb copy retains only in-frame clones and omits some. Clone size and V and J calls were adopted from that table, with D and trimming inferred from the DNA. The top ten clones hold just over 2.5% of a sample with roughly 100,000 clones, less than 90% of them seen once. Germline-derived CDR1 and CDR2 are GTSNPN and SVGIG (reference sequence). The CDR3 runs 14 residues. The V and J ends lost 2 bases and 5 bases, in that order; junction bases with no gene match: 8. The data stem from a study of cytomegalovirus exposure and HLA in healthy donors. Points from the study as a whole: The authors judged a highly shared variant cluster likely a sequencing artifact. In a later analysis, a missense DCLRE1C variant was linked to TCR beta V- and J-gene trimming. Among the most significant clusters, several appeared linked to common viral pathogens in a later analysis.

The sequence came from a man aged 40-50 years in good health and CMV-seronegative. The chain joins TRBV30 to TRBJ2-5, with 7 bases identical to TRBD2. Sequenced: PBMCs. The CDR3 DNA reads TGTGCCTGGAGTCCGACTAGCTATAGGGAGACCCAGTACTTC. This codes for CAWSPTSYRETQYF.